The 6 T cell receptor beta chains presented below share a single source sample, sequenced in a study of cytomegalovirus exposure and HLA in healthy donors. Primers: 60 Vbeta forward and 13 Jbeta reverse. Using immunoSEQ multiplex PCR, the repertoire was profiled, and TCRdb retains in-frame clones only, with some absent. The table lists more than 110,000 clones, 60% to 85% of them singletons, with less than 3% in the top ten. The material sequenced was PBMCs. These receptors all stem from a male donor in good health and CMV-seronegative.

The chain combines TRBV7-9 with TRBJ1-2, with a possible D match to TRBD1 (6 bases). The CDR3 has 14 amino acids. The germline V and J ends were trimmed by 1 base and 5 bases, with 11 bases remaining between them. CDR1 is SEHNR, CDR2 FQNEAQ, per germline (reference sequence). The CDR3 DNA sequence: TGTGCCAGCAGCTTAGTGGGGGCAATTTATGGCTACACCTTC. This gives the protein CASSLVGAIYGYTF.

J is TRBJ1-1 and V is TRBV7-6; TRBD1 agrees at 9 bases. Trimming at V came to 5 bases and at J to 10 bases, leaving 8 bases not matched to a gene. The CDR3 is 13 amino acids. Germline V gene data show CDR1 as SGHVS and CDR2 as FNYEAQ. The CDR3 region has the DNA TGTGCCAGCAGCCAACAGGGGGCGGGCTCAGCTTTCTTT. Protein: CASSQQGAGSAFF.

This clone has a single count. The rearrangement uses TRBV29-1 and TRBJ1-1; D not resolved. Looked up from germline, CDR1 is SQVTM and CDR2 is ANQGSEA. This CDR3 comprises 13 residues. Between the trimmed V and J ends, which lost 7 bases and 1 base, there was a span of 13 bases. The CDR3 loop reads CSARRKQNTEAFF. CDR3 nucleotides: TGCAGCGCCCGTCGTAAGCAGAACACTGAAGCTTTCTTT. Full variable domain (outside the CDR3, taken from reference TRBV29-1 and TRBJ1-1): SAVISQKPSRDICQRGTSLTIQCQVDSQVTMMFWYRQQPGQSLTLIATANQGSEATYESGFVIDKFPISRPNLTFSTLTVSNMSPEDSSIYLCSARRKQNTEAFFGQGTRLTVV.

The rearrangement uses TRBV4-1 and TRBJ1-2; D perhaps matches TRBD1 (5 bases). The germline gives CDR1 MGHRA, CDR2 YSYEKL. Trimming took off 3 bases at V and 7 bases at J, with 15 bases between the two ends. The CDR3 loop spans 14 amino acids. The CDR3 DNA reads TGCGCCAGCAGCCACAGGGAAAGGGGCCGTGGCTACACCTTC. As protein: CASSHRERGRGYTF.

This chain uses TRBV19 with TRBJ1-1, with D possibly matching TRBD1 (5 bases). Germline CDR1 and CDR2: LNHDA and SQIVND (reference sequence). The CDR3 is 14 amino acids. The V gene lost 3 bases and the J gene lost 3 bases, with 11 bases spanning the gap. CDR3 sequence reads: CASSIPGRYTEAFF. Here the CDR3 DNA reads TGTGCCAGTAGTATCCCAGGGCGGTACACTGAAGCTTTCTTT.

The chain carries TRBV7-2 and TRBJ2-1, with 11 positions matching TRBD2. CDR1 is SGHTA and CDR2 is FQGNSA in the germline V gene. With V trimmed by 5 bases and J by 4 bases, 4 bases remained unmatched. The CDR3 is 15 amino acids. Here the CDR3 reads CASSLSGGVYNEQFF. In nucleotides, the CDR3 is TGTGCCAGCAGCCTTAGCGGGGGGGTTTACAATGAGCAGTTCTTC.